A selection of T cell receptor beta chains follows, all from one sample in a study of blood T cells in healthy people across ages. Each CDR3 protein gets one entry after TCRdb re-called the 5' RACE reads with MiXCR. Of roughly 900,000 distinct CDR3 sequences in the sample, roughly 43% were seen once. The sequencing input was blood. Every receptor here comes from a man in his thirties or forties in good health. Each CDR3 is given without its conserved first and last residue. The order of the fields is V gene, D gene, J gene, clone size, CDR3 protein. The D gene is left open where the match is weak. Clone size is not always given. Where it is, it says once, few, many or a class for expanded clones.

v_call: TRBV24-1
d_call: TRBD1
j_call: TRBJ2-1
clone_size: .
cdr3_aa: ATSDVGQPAAYEQF

v_call: TRBV20-1
d_call: .
j_call: TRBJ1-6
clone_size: .
cdr3_aa: SARQIQDYNSPLH

v_call: TRBV15
d_call: .
j_call: TRBJ1-1
clone_size: few
cdr3_aa: ATSVVNTEAF

v_call: TRBV12-5
d_call: .
j_call: TRBJ2-2
clone_size: .
cdr3_aa: ASGFPTGELF

v_call: TRBV5-1
d_call: .
j_call: TRBJ2-5
clone_size: .
cdr3_aa: ASSTSWETQY

v_call: TRBV7-9
d_call: TRBD2
j_call: .
clone_size: .
cdr3_aa: ASSPSGSFDEQY

v_call: TRBV24-1
d_call: .
j_call: TRBJ2-1
clone_size: few
cdr3_aa: ATSDPQGLGSYNEQF

v_call: TRBV4-3
d_call: .
j_call: TRBJ2-1
clone_size: few
cdr3_aa: ASSQESGQRNEQF

v_call: TRBV2
d_call: .
j_call: TRBJ1-6
clone_size: .
cdr3_aa: ASSDIEFGGSPLH

v_call: TRBV4-3
d_call: .
j_call: TRBJ1-1
clone_size: .
cdr3_aa: ASSQASGDEAF

v_call: TRBV29-1
d_call: .
j_call: TRBJ2-5
clone_size: .
cdr3_aa: SVEDPPGGRQETQY

v_call: TRBV12-3/TRBV12-4
d_call: .
j_call: TRBJ1-2
clone_size: .
cdr3_aa: ASTRNFIAANYGYT

v_call: TRBV7-2
d_call: .
j_call: TRBJ2-3
clone_size: .
cdr3_aa: ASSWGQGGQY

v_call: TRBV2
d_call: TRBD1
j_call: TRBJ1-2
clone_size: .
cdr3_aa: ASSEALGGNGYT

v_call: TRBV2
d_call: TRBD1
j_call: TRBJ2-1
clone_size: few
cdr3_aa: ASIGQGENEQF

v_call: TRBV11-3
d_call: .
j_call: TRBJ2-7
clone_size: .
cdr3_aa: ASSGIGIRAYEQY

v_call: TRBV12-3/TRBV12-4
d_call: TRBD1
j_call: TRBJ1-4
clone_size: few
cdr3_aa: ASSLGGQNEKLF

v_call: TRBV5-1
d_call: .
j_call: TRBJ2-5
clone_size: .
cdr3_aa: ASSVEGLGETQY

v_call: TRBV12-3/TRBV12-4
d_call: TRBD1
j_call: TRBJ1-1
clone_size: .
cdr3_aa: ASRWTGSNTEAF

v_call: TRBV7-9
d_call: .
j_call: TRBJ1-6
clone_size: .
cdr3_aa: ASSFASSYNSPLH

v_call: TRBV6-5
d_call: .
j_call: TRBJ2-1
clone_size: .
cdr3_aa: ASTPSSYNEQF

v_call: TRBV11-3
d_call: TRBD2
j_call: TRBJ2-1
clone_size: few
cdr3_aa: ASSLSGASNEQF

v_call: TRBV10-3
d_call: .
j_call: TRBJ2-5
clone_size: .
cdr3_aa: AISVDRPVQTQY

v_call: TRBV29-1
d_call: .
j_call: TRBJ2-7
clone_size: many
cdr3_aa: SARHPGTSSYEQY

v_call: TRBV20-1
d_call: .
j_call: TRBJ1-2
clone_size: .
cdr3_aa: SPSGAGAGIYGYT

v_call: TRBV27
d_call: TRBD2
j_call: TRBJ2-7
clone_size: few
cdr3_aa: ASSYGAGGLYEQY

v_call: TRBV21-1
d_call: .
j_call: TRBJ1-2
clone_size: .
cdr3_aa: ASSNREGFGYT

v_call: TRBV2
d_call: .
j_call: TRBJ2-1
clone_size: .
cdr3_aa: ATRLQGEQF

v_call: TRBV7-6
d_call: TRBD1
j_call: TRBJ1-6
clone_size: many
cdr3_aa: ASSLRDRANSPLH

v_call: TRBV12-3/TRBV12-4
d_call: .
j_call: TRBJ1-5
clone_size: few
cdr3_aa: ASSGVPYSNQPQH

v_call: TRBV7-9
d_call: .
j_call: TRBJ2-7
clone_size: .
cdr3_aa: ASSPEVSYEQY

v_call: TRBV3-1
d_call: .
j_call: TRBJ1-6
clone_size: .
cdr3_aa: ASSGDHGSPPH

v_call: TRBV10-3
d_call: TRBD1
j_call: TRBJ2-1
clone_size: .
cdr3_aa: AISESTTGGSGEQF

v_call: TRBV6-6
d_call: .
j_call: TRBJ2-7
clone_size: .
cdr3_aa: ASSYPSRAAGDYEQY

v_call: TRBV20-1
d_call: .
j_call: TRBJ2-7
clone_size: few
cdr3_aa: SARSDREQY

v_call: TRBV11-1
d_call: TRBD1
j_call: TRBJ2-5
clone_size: .
cdr3_aa: ASSFAGGNQETQY

v_call: TRBV29-1
d_call: TRBD2
j_call: .
clone_size: .
cdr3_aa: SVAPWAGGLYEQY

v_call: TRBV10-3
d_call: .
j_call: TRBJ2-5
clone_size: few
cdr3_aa: AIGEGARETQY